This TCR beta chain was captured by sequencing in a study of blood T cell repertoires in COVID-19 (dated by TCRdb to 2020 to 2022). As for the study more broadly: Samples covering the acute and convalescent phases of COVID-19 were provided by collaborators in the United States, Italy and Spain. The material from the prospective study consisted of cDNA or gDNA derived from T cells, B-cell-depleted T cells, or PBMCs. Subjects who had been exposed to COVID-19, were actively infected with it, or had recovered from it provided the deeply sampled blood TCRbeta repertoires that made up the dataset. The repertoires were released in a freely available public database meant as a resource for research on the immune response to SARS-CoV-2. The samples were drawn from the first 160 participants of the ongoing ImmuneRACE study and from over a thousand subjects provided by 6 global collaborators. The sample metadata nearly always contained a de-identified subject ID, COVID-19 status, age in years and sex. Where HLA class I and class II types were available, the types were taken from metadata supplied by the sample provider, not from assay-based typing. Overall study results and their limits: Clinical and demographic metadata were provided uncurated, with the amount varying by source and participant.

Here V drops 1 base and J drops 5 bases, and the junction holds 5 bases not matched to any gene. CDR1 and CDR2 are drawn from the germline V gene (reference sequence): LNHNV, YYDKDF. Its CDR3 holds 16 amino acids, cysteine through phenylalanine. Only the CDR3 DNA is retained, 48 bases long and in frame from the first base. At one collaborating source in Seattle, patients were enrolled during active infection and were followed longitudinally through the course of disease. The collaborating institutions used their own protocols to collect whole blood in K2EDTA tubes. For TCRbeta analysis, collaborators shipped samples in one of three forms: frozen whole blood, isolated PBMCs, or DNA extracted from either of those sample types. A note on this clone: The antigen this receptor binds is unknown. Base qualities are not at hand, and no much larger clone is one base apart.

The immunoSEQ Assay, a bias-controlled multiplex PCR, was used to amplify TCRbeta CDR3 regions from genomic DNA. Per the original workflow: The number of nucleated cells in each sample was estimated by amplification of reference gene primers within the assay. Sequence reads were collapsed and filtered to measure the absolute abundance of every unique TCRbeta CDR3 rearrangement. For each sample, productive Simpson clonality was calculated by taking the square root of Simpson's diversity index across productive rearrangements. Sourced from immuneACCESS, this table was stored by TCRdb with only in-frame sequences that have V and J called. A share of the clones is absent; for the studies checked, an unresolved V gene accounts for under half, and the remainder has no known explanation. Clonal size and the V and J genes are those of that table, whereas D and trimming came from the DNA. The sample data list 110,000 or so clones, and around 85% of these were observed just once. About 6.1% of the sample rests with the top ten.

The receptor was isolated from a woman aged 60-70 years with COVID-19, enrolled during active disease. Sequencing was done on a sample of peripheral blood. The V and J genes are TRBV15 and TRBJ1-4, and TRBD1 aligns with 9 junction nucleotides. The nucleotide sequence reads TGTGCCACCAGCAGAGCCACCGGGACAGGGAATGAAAAACTGTTTTTT. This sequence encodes CATSRATGTGNEKLFF.